A selection of T cell receptor beta chains follows, all from one sample in a study of cytomegalovirus exposure and HLA in healthy donors. Using immunoSEQ multiplex PCR, the repertoire was profiled, and TCRdb retains in-frame clones only, with some absent. This sample lists approximately 110,000 clones; its ten largest clones have over 2%. Sequencing was carried out using PBMCs. These receptors were obtained from a man between 40 and 49 years old in good health and CMV-seronegative. CDR3s include the opening cysteine and the closing phenylalanine or tryptophan. Some rows mark clone size as missing; the rest say once, few, many or name a class of expanded clone.

TRBV10-3,TRBJ2-7,-,CAISEGLAGALQYF
TRBV5-6,TRBJ2-7,-,CASSHGDRASYEQYF
TRBV4-2,TRBJ2-1,-,CASRGLAGPQNEQFF
TRBV19,TRBJ1-1,-,CASSIRGSEAFF
TRBV5-4,TRBJ2-7,-,CASSFGLLAGAYEQYF
TRBV7-9,TRBJ1-1,-,CASSSPGGASF
TRBV28,TRBJ2-3,-,CASSLQGLAKDTQYF
TRBV19,TRBJ1-3,-,CASSRTGGASGNTIYF
TRBV30,TRBJ2-7,-,CAWSSPGTRYYEQYF
TRBV11-3,TRBJ2-7,-,CASSSDRSEQYF
TRBV7-8,TRBJ1-4,-,CASSLGEGQKVHEKLFF
TRBV2,TRBJ2-7,-,CASSPDRDRAYEQYF
TRBV18,TRBJ2-1,-,CASSPGLGGNGEQFF
TRBV6-6,TRBJ1-5,-,CASTRRFEGNQPQHF
TRBV28,TRBJ1-2,-,CASRRTGTVYGYTF
TRBV6-6,TRBJ2-7,-,CASSSNAGGGQYF
TRBV28,TRBJ2-7,-,CASIVSGTYEQYF
TRBV10-2,TRBJ2-7,-,CASSKAGSYEQYF
TRBV10-3,TRBJ1-2,-,CAISVPGGYGYTF
TRBV6-5,TRBJ1-5,-,CASSYFREGNQPQHF
TRBV7-9,TRBJ2-7,-,CASSSGSGSGEQYF
TRBV30,TRBJ2-3,-,CAWLAGGTDTQYF
TRBV7-9,TRBJ2-1,-,CASSLQAGGNNEQFF
TRBV5-4,TRBJ2-5,-,CASSRRQGQETQYF
TRBV11-3,TRBJ1-2,-,CASSLNFNYGYTF
TRBV9,TRBJ2-1,-,CASSVDRLVNEQFF
TRBV27,TRBJ1-3,-,CASSRTGFAGNTIYF
TRBV28,TRBJ1-1,-,CASSLRAEAFF
TRBV29-1,TRBJ2-7,-,CSVGDSPYEQYF
TRBV7-8,TRBJ2-2,-,CASSLLSSGLNTGELFF
TRBV10-3,TRBJ2-6,-,CAIRDPGGSGANVLTF
TRBV27,TRBJ1-6,-,CASSLLGPSPLHF
TRBV11-3,TRBJ2-7,-,CASSLGLPFSYEQYF
TRBV5-1,TRBJ1-2,-,CASSLVGGSNYGYTF
TRBV7-6,TRBJ1-2,-,CASSPGGGGRSGYTF
TRBV14,TRBJ2-5,-,CASGWTSGSGETQYF
TRBV6-1,TRBJ2-1,-,CASSESDRGYNEQFF
TRBV5-1,TRBJ1-4,large,CASSRRAQGVGEKLFF
TRBV4-2,TRBJ2-7,-,CASRLRTGSYEQYF
TRBV19,TRBJ2-3,-,CASSSPLGRRGTDTQYF
TRBV18,TRBJ2-5,-,CASSPLQGRRETQYF
TRBV2,TRBJ2-1,-,CASIRDYGNEQFF
TRBV6-5,TRBJ2-5,-,CASRQNTGGSETQYF
TRBV7-7,TRBJ2-5,-,CASSTTQDSKTQYF
TRBV13,TRBJ2-7,-,CASSFIGTGYSEQYF
TRBV18,TRBJ1-1,-,CASSPYSSSTEAFF
TRBV27,TRBJ2-4,-,CASSLSRGQKNIQYF